Sequencing of this T cell receptor (beta chain) was carried out in a study of T cells in Graves' hyperthyroidism and ophthalmopathy. Study details: Sampling of peripheral blood happened at initial diagnosis, prior to any treatment.

RNA transcripts provided the source from which TCR beta CDR3 regions were amplified. The HTBI primer set served for first-round RT-PCR of the TCR CDR3. TCRdb independently ran MiXCR on the multiplex PCR reads; one entry per CDR3 protein. The table shows about 560,000 distinct CDR3 sequences, with over 15% occurring only once. Trimming left V 7 bases short and J 6 bases short, with 13 bases between. CDR1 and CDR2 from the germline V gene are MDHEN and SYDVKM. The CDR3 totals 13 residues. This clonotype has at least ten counts. Its antigen is as yet unknown. Study findings and constraints: Ophthalmopathy onset followed model prediction by a median roughly 6.5 months.

Graves' hyperthyroidism qualified as stable when ophthalmopathy did not progress within 18 months. The V and J genes are TRBV28 and TRBJ2-1; D gene ambiguous. The clonotype was recovered from a woman aged 18 to 35 with Graves' hyperthyroidism. The source material was blood. CDR3: CASILRGSNEQFF. The CDR3 region has the DNA TGTGCCAGCATCCTTCGCGGCTCCAATGAGCAGTTCTTC.